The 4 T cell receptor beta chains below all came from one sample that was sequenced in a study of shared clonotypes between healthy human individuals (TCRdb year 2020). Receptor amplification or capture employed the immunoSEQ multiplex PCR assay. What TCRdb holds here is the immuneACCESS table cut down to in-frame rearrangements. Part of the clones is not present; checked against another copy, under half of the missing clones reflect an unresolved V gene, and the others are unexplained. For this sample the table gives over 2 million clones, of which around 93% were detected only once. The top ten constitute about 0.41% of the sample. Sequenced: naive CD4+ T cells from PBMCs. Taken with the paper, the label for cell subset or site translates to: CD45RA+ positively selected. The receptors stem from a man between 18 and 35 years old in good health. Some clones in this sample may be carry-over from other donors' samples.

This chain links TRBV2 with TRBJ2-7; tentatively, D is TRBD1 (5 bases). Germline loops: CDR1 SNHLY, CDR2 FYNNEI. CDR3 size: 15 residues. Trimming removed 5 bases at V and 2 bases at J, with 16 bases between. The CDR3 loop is CASSLTAPVPYEQYF. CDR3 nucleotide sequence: TGTGCCAGCAGTTTGACAGCCCCTGTCCCCTACGAGCAGTACTTC.

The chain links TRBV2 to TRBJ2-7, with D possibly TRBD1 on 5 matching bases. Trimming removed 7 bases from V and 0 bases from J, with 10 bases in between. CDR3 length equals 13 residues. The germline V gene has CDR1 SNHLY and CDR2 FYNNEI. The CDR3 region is CASTAQVSYEQYF. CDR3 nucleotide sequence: TGTGCCAGCACGGCACAGGTCTCCTACGAGCAGTACTTC. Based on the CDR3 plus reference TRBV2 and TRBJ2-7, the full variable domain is EPEVTQTPSHQVTQMGQEVILRCVPISNHLYFYWYRQILGQKVEFLVSFYNNEISEKSEIFDDQFSVERPDGSNFTLKIRSTKLEDSAMYFCASTAQVSYEQYFGPGTRLTVT.

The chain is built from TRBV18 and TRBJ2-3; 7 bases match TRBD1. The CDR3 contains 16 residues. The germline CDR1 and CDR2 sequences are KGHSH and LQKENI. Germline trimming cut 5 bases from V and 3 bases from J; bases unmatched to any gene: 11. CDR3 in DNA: TGTGCCAGCTCATCAAACCGGGACAGAGATACAGATACGCAGTATTTT. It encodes CASSSNRDRDTDTQYF.

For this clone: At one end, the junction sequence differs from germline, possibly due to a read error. This CDR3 reads CASSPRRGLLF. For the CDR3, the DNA is TGTGCCAGCAGTCCCCGCCGGGGACTACTCTTC. This rearrangement joins TRBV28 to TRBJ2-7; TRBD2 matches 7 bases. Looked up from germline, CDR1 is MDHEN and CDR2 is SYDVKM. The CDR3 has 11 residues.